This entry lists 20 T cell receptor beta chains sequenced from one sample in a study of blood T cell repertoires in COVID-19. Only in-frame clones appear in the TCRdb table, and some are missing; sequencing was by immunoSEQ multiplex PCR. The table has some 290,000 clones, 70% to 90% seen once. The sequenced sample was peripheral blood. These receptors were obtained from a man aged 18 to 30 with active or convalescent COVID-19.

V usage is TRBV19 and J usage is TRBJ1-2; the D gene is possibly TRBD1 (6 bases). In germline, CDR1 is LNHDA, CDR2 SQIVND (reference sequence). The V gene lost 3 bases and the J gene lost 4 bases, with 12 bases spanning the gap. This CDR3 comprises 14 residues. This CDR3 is CASSMATGIYGYTF. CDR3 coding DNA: TGTGCCAGTAGTATGGCTACAGGGATCTATGGCTACACCTTC.

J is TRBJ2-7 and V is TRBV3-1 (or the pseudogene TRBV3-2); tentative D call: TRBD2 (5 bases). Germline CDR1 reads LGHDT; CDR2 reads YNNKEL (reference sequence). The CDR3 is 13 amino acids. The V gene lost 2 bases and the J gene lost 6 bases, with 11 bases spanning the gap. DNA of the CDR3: TGTGCCAGCAGCCAAAACAGCGGAACCGAGCAGTACTTC. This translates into CASSQNSGTEQYF.

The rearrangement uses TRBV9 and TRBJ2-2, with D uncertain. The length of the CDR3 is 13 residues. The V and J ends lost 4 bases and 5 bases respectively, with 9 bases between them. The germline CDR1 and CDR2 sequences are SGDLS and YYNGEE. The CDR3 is CASSPPRTGELFF. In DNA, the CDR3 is TGTGCCAGCAGCCCCCCGCGGACCGGGGAGCTGTTTTTT.

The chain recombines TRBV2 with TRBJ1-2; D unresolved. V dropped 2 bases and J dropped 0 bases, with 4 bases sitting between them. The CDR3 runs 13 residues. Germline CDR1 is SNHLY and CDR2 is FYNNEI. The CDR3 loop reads CASSETANYGYTF. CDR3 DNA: TGTGCCAGCAGTGAAACAGCTAACTATGGCTACACCTTC. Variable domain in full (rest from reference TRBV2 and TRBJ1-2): EPEVTQTPSHQVTQMGQEVILRCVPISNHLYFYWYRQILGQKVEFLVSFYNNEISEKSEIFDDQFSVERPDGSNFTLKIRSTKLEDSAMYFCASSETANYGYTFGSGTRLTVV.

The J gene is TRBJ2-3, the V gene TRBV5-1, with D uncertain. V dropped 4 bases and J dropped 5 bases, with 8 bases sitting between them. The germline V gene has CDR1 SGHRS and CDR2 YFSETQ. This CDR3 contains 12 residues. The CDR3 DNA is TGCGCCAGCAGCGAGGTAGGAGATACGCAGTATTTT. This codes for CASSEVGDTQYF.

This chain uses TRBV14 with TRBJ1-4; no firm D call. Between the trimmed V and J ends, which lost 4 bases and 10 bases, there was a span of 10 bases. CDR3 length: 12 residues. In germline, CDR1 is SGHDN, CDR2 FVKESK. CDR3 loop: CASSLGRGKLFF. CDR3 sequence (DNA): TGTGCCAGCAGCCTTGGCCGGGGAAAACTGTTTTTT.

The CDR3: CASSLMGLGDTQYF. CDR3 DNA: TGCGCCAGCAGCCTAATGGGCCTGGGAGATACGCAGTATTTT. The rearrangement uses TRBV5-1 and TRBJ2-3; D is undetermined. The CDR3 extends over 14 amino acids. Trimming shortened V by 4 bases and J by 5 bases, and 14 bases separated the two germline ends. Germline loops: CDR1 SGHRS, CDR2 YFSETQ. The full variable domain, completed using reference TRBV5-1 and TRBJ2-3, is KAGVTQTPRYLIKTRGQQVTLSCSPISGHRSVSWYQQTPGQGLQFLFEYFSETQRNKGNFPGRFSGRQFSNSRSEMNVSTLELGDSALYLCASSLMGLGDTQYFGPGTRLTVL.

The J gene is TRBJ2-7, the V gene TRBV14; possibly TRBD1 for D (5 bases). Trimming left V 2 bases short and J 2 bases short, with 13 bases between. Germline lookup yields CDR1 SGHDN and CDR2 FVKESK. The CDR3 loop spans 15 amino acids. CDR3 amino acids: CASSQTWGHPYEQYF. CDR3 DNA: TGTGCCAGCAGCCAAACCTGGGGCCATCCCTACGAGCAGTACTTC. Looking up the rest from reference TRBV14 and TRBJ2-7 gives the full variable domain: EAGVTQFPSHSVIEKGQTVTLRCDPISGHDNLYWYRRVMGKEIKFLLHFVKESKQDESGMPNNRFLAERTGGTYSTLKVQPAELEDSGVYFCASSQTWGHPYEQYFGPGTRLTVT.

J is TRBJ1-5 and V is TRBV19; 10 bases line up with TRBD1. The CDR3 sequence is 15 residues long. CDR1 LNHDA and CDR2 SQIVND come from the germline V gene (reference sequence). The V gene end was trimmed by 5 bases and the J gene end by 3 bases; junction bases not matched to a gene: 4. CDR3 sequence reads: CASSPGQGLNQPQHF. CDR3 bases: TGTGCCAGTAGTCCGGGACAGGGGCTCAATCAGCCCCAGCATTTT.

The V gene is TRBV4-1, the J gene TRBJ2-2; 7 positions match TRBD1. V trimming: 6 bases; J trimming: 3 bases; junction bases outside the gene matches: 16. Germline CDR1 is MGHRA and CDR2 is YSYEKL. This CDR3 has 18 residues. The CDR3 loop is CASSQTLPQGSHTGELFF. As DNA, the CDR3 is TGCGCCAGCAGTCAAACCCTACCACAGGGGAGTCACACCGGGGAGCTGTTTTTT.

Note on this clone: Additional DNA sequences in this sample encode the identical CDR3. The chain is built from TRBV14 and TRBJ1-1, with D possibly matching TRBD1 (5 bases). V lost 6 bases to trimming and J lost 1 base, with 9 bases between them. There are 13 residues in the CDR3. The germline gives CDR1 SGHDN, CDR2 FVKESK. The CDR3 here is CASSLDRNTEAFF. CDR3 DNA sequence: TGTGCCAGCAGTCTCGACAGGAACACTGAAGCTTTCTTT. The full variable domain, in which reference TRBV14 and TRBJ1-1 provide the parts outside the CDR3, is EAGVTQFPSHSVIEKGQTVTLRCDPISGHDNLYWYRRVMGKEIKFLLHFVKESKQDESGMPNNRFLAERTGGTYSTLKVQPAELEDSGVYFCASSLDRNTEAFFGQGTRLTVV.

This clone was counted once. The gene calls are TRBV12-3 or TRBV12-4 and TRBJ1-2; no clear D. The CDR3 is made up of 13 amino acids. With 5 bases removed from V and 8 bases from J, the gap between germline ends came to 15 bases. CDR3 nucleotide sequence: TGTGCCAGCAGTCCCACTATCGGGGTAGGCTACACCTTC. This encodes CASSPTIGVGYTF.

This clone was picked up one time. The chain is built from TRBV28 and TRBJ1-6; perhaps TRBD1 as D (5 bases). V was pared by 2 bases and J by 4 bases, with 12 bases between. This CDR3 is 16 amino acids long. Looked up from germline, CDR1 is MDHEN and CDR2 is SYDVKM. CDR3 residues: CASSLEWQGYNSPLHF. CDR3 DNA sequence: TGTGCCAGCAGTTTAGAGTGGCAGGGATATAATTCACCCCTCCACTTT.

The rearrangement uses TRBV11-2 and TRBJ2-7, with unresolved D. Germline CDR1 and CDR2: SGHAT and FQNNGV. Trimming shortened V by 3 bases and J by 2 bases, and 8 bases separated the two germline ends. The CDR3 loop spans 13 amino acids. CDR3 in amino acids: CASSLHHTYEQYF. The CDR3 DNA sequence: TGTGCCAGCAGCTTGCACCACACCTACGAGCAGTACTTC.

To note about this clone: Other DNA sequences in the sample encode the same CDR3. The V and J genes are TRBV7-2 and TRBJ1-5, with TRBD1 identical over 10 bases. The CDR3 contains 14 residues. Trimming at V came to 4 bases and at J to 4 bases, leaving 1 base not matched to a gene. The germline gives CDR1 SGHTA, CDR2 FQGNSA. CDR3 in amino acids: CASSSGQGNQPQHF. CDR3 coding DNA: TGTGCCAGCAGCTCGGGACAGGGGAATCAGCCCCAGCATTTT. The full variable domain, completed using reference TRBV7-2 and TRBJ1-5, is GAGVSQSPSNKVTEKGKDVELRCDPISGHTALYWYRQSLGQGLEFLIYFQGNSAPDKSGLPSDRFSAERTGGSVSTLTIQRTQQEDSAVYLCASSSGQGNQPQHFGDGTRLSIL.

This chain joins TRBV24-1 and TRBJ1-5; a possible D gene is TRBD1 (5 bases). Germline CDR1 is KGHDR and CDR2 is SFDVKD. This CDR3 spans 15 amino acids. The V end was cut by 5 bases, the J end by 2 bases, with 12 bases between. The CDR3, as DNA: TGTGCCACCAGTGGGGGGGGAAGGGGCAATCAGCCCCAGCATTTT. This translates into CATSGGGRGNQPQHF.

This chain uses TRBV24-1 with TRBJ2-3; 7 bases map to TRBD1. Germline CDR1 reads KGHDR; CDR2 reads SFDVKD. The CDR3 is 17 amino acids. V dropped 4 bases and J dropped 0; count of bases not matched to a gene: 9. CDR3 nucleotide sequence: TGTGCCACCAGTGACCGCCGACAGGGATGGAGCACAGATACGCAGTATTTT. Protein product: CATSDRRQGWSTDTQYF.

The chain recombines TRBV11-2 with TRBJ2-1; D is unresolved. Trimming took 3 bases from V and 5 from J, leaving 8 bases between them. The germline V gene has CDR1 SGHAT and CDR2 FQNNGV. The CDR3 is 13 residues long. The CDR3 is CASSFLLHNEQFF. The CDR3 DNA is TGTGCCAGCAGCTTCTTACTTCACAATGAGCAGTTCTTC.

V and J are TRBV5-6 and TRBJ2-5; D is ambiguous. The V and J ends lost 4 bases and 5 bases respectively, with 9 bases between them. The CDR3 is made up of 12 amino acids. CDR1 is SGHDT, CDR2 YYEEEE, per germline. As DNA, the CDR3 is TGTGCCAGCAGCCTCCAGTTTGAGACCCAGTACTTC. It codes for CASSLQFETQYF. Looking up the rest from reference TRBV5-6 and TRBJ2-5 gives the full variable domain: DAGVTQSPTHLIKTRGQQVTLRCSPKSGHDTVSWYQQALGQGPQFIFQYYEEEERQRGNFPDRFSGHQFPNYSSELNVNALLLGDSALYLCASSLQFETQYFGPGTRLLVL.

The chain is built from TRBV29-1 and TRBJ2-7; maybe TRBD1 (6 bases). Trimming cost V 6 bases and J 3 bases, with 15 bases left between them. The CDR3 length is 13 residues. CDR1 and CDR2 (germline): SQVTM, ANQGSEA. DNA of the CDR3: TGCAGCGTCCTGACAGGAAGACACTACGAGCAGTACTTC. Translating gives CSVLTGRHYEQYF.